A selection of T cell receptor beta chains follows, all from one sample in a study of T cell responses to AZD1222 COVID-19 vaccine. Only in-frame clones appear in the TCRdb table, and some are missing; sequencing was by immunoSEQ multiplex PCR. The data contain 120,000 to 150,000 clones, 80% to 85% of them singletons. The sequencing used peripheral blood, collected on day 0 of MenACWY control vaccination. All receptors derive from an adult in good health. Each CDR3 is given with its conserved first and last residue. A D gene is named only where the DNA matches it firmly. Clone sizes are given selectively: once, few, many, or a class where the clone is expanded.

. | TRBJ2-7 | . | TRBV11-1 | TGTGCCAGCAGCTTAGCGCGGAGTAAGCAGTACTTC | CASSLARSKQYF
TRBD1 | TRBJ1-6 | . | TRBV4-2 | TGTGCCAGCAGCCAAGACCCCGGACAGGATTCACCCCTCCACTTT | CASSQDPGQDSPLHF
. | TRBJ2-3 | many | TRBV27 | TGTGCCAGCAGAAAGAGAAAGGGGAGAACAGATACGCAGTATTTT | CASRKRKGRTDTQYF
. | TRBJ1-1 | . | TRBV4-1 | TGCGCCAGCAGCCATCCTCAGTTATTGAACACTGAAGCTTTCTTT | CASSHPQLLNTEAFF
. | TRBJ1-2 | . | TRBV6-1 | TGTGCCAGCAGTGAAGGGGGGGTTGGCTACACCTTC | CASSEGGVGYTF
TRBD2 | TRBJ2-3 | once | TRBV20-1 | TGCAGTGCTCTGGGGCGGGGGGTGCAGTATTTT | CSALGRGVQYF
. | TRBJ2-3 | . | TRBV9 | TGTGCCAGCAGCGTAGGGATCGAAGCTGGTACGCAGTATTTT | CASSVGIEAGTQYF
. | TRBJ2-2 | . | TRBV25-1 | TGTGCCAGCAGTGAAAGGATCGGTCGCGGGGAGCTGTTTTTT | CASSERIGRGELFF
. | TRBJ2-1 | once | TRBV9 | TGTGCCAGCAGCGGACATGTGGCAGGGGTCGATGAGCAGTTCTTC | CASSGHVAGVDEQFF
TRBD1 | TRBJ1-1 | . | TRBV7-2 | TGTGCCAGCAGCCCCCTGACAGGGGTTAACACTGAAGCTTTCTTT | CASSPLTGVNTEAFF
TRBD2 | TRBJ2-7 | . | TRBV3-1/TRBV3-2 | TGTGCCAGCAGCCGAGGGACTAGCGGGACCTACGAGCAGTACTTC | CASSRGTSGTYEQYF
. | TRBJ1-6 | . | TRBV6-5 | TGTGCCAGCAGGTCGGGGGGAGGTGATTCACCCCTCCACTTT | CASRSGGGDSPLHF
. | TRBJ1-1 | once | TRBV7-8 | TGTGCCAGCAGCCCCCGGGAGGGGACAACTGAAGCTTTCTTT | CASSPREGTTEAFF
TRBD1 | TRBJ1-4 | . | TRBV18 | TGTGCCAGCTCACCACCGTCGACAGGGGTGAGAGAAAAACTGTTTTTT | CASSPPSTGVREKLFF
. | TRBJ2-7 | . | TRBV5-1 | TGCGCCAGCAGCTCACTACCGACAGGGACTTCCTACGAGCAGTACTTC | CASSSLPTGTSYEQYF
. | TRBJ1-4 | . | TRBV2 | TGTGCCAGCAGTGGGGTGGTTGCAACTAATGAAAAACTGTTTTTT | CASSGVVATNEKLFF
TRBD1 | TRBJ1-2 | . | TRBV5-1 | TGCGCCAGCAGCGAGGTGACAGGGGCGGTCTCTTATGGCTACACCTTC | CASSEVTGAVSYGYTF
. | TRBJ1-2 | . | TRBV20-1 | TGCGGGGGACATTTTGACTATGGCTACACCTTC | CGGHFDYGYTF
. | TRBJ2-3 | . | TRBV9 | TGTGCCAGCAGCGTGAAGAACACAGATACGCAGTATTTT | CASSVKNTDTQYF
. | TRBJ1-3 | once | TRBV21-1 | TGTGCCAGCAGCAGGGACGCGAACACCATATATTTT | CASSRDANTIYF
TRBD1 | TRBJ1-3 | . | TRBV10-3 | TGTGCCATCAGCGTGGGACAGGCCCTCTCTGGAAACACCATATATTTT | CAISVGQALSGNTIYF
TRBD1 | TRBJ1-2 | . | TRBV18 | TGTGCCAGCTCACCATTGGACAGGGAATGGTATGGCTACACCTTC | CASSPLDREWYGYTF
TRBD1 | TRBJ2-7 | once | TRBV5-1 | TGCGCCAGCAGCCCGGGACAGGGGATTTCCTACGAGCAGTACTTC | CASSPGQGISYEQYF
TRBD2 | TRBJ2-2 | . | TRBV3-1/TRBV3-2 | TGTGCCAGCAGCCCCCTAGCGGGGGGGCCCGGGGAGCTGTTTTTT | CASSPLAGGPGELFF
TRBD2 | TRBJ2-7 | . | TRBV18 | TGTGCCAGCTCACCAGGACTAGCGGGGGCCTATTTTTACTTC | CASSPGLAGAYFYF
. | TRBJ1-1 | . | TRBV10-2 | TGCGCCAGCAGTGAGTCAGTAACAGTTTACACTGAAGCTTTCTTT | CASSESVTVYTEAFF
. | TRBJ1-5 | once | TRBV6-1 | TGTGCCAGCAGTGAAGCGGCCCCCAATCAGCCCCAGCATTTT | CASSEAAPNQPQHF
. | TRBJ2-5 | . | TRBV4-1 | TGCGCCAGCAGCCATGCCAGCACATTTCAAGAGACCCAGTACTTC | CASSHASTFQETQYF